The 27 T cell receptor beta chains presented below share a single source sample, sequenced in a study of Tregs in tolerant kidney transplant recipients. Some clones are missing from TCRdb's copy, which holds only in-frame ones; the method was immunoSEQ multiplex PCR. Counted here are 50,000 to 55,000 clones, roughly nine tenths occurring once; the ten biggest clones make up roughly 15%. Mixed chimerism was transient after nonmyeloablative marrow transplants from related graft donors. Specimen: CD8+ T cells from blood (PBMCs), collected 24 months after the transplant. The source is a human patient who received a combined kidney and bone marrow transplant. A share of the T cells may be of graft donor origin.

V is TRBV7-3 and J is TRBJ2-2; TRBD2 matches at 11 bases. The V gene's germline CDR1 is SGHTA and CDR2 FQGTGA. The CDR3 consists of 18 residues. Trimming took 5 bases from V and 1 from J; bases not matched to a gene: 9. The CDR3 DNA reads TGTGCCAGCAGCCCACTAGCGGGGGAGAGAAAGAACACCGGGGAGCTGTTTTTT. As protein: CASSPLAGERKNTGELFF.

The rearrangement uses TRBV6-5 and TRBJ2-7; possibly TRBD2 for D (7 bases). Germline V gene data show CDR1 as MNHEY and CDR2 as SVGAGI. V lost 6 bases, J lost 2 bases, and 14 bases lay in between. CDR3 size: 14 residues. CDR3 protein: CASRGSRGPYEQYF. As DNA, the CDR3 is TGTGCCAGCAGAGGGTCGCGGGGGCCCTACGAGCAGTACTTC.

The CDR3 DNA follows: TGTGCCAGTAGTATAGCAGGGGGCAATCAGCCCCAGCATTTT. Its protein product is CASSIAGGNQPQHF. The J gene is TRBJ1-5, the V gene TRBV19; possible D gene TRBD1, 6 bases. Germline-derived CDR1 and CDR2 are LNHDA and SQIVND (reference sequence). The CDR3 runs to 14 residues. V lost 1 base to trimming and J lost 2 bases, with 6 bases between them.

In its sample, this clone was seen once. The genes are TRBV7-9 and TRBJ2-1; D is unresolved. The ends were cut back, 1 base at V and 8 bases at J, with 9 bases in the middle. Germline V gene sequence: CDR1 SEHNR, CDR2 FQNEAQ (reference sequence). CDR3 size: 13 residues. CDR3 DNA: TGTGCCAGCAGCTTAGTGTACGGTCATGAGCAGTTCTTC. Its translation is CASSLVYGHEQFF.

V is TRBV7-6 and J is TRBJ2-2; 8 positions agree with TRBD2. There are 15 residues in the CDR3. The V segment lost 1 base and the J segment 5 bases; nucleotides outside the gene matches: 3. Looked up from germline, CDR1 is SGHVS and CDR2 is FNYEAQ. CDR3 in amino acids: CASSLVASGTGELFF. For the CDR3, the DNA is TGTGCCAGCAGCTTAGTTGCTAGCGGGACCGGGGAGCTGTTTTTT.

This rearrangement joins TRBV7-9 to TRBJ2-1; 8 bases are a match to TRBD2. V gave up 5 bases and J gave up 5 bases; unmatched junction bases: 8. Germline V lookup: CDR1 SEHNR, CDR2 FQNEAQ (reference sequence). This CDR3 is 15 amino acids long. CDR3 sequence (DNA): TGTGCCAGCAGCGAAGTCCAGCGGGGGAACAATGAGCAGTTCTTC. Translating it yields CASSEVQRGNNEQFF.

The V and J genes are TRBV27 and TRBJ2-7; 11 bases are a match to TRBD1. The germline CDR1 and CDR2 sequences are MNHEY and SMNVEV (reference sequence). The V gene end was trimmed by 0 bases and the J gene end by 2 bases; junction bases not matched to a gene: 6. The CDR3 has 17 residues. In DNA form, the CDR3 reads TGTGCCAGCAGTTTATCTTACGGGGACAGGGGGACCTACGAGCAGTACTTC. Translated: CASSLSYGDRGTYEQYF.

The chain employs TRBV4-3 and TRBJ2-7; TRBD1 matches 7 bases. Losses at the gene ends were 2 bases for V and 5 bases for J; bases not matched to a gene: 3. The CDR3 totals 13 residues. Germline lookup yields CDR1 LGHNA and CDR2 YSLEER. This CDR3 is CASSQYRGNEQYF. The CDR3 nucleotides are TGCGCCAGCAGCCAATACAGGGGAAACGAGCAGTACTTC.

This clone was recorded only once. The chain is built from TRBV7-9 and TRBJ1-4; the D gene is possibly TRBD1 (6 bases). The CDR3 totals 17 residues. V was clipped by 2 bases and J by 2 bases, with 15 bases between them. The germline V gene encodes CDR1 SEHNR and CDR2 FQNEAQ (reference sequence). The CDR3 sequence: CASSLSGELSTNEKLFF. CDR3 bases: TGTGCCAGCAGCTTATCAGGGGAACTGTCGACTAATGAAAAACTGTTTTTT.

The chain links TRBV28 to TRBJ1-4, with a possible D match to TRBD1 (5 bases). The CDR3 extends over 14 amino acids. The V end was cut by 2 bases, the J end by 8 bases, with 12 bases between. CDR1 is MDHEN, CDR2 SYDVKM, per germline. CDR3 residues: CASSLIQGEEKLFF. The CDR3 coding sequence is TGTGCCAGCAGTTTAATCCAGGGTGAGGAAAAACTGTTTTTT.

The chain is built from TRBV19 and TRBJ1-5; D uncertain. Germline CDR1 is LNHDA and CDR2 is SQIVND (reference sequence). Trimming removed 1 base from V and 0 bases from J, with 7 bases in between. The CDR3 totals 15 residues. CDR3 protein: CASSIAQISNQPQHF. The CDR3 coding sequence is TGTGCCAGTAGTATAGCACAGATTAGCAATCAGCCCCAGCATTTT.

The sample holds one count of this clone. The CDR3 loop reads CASTGQTRELFF. CDR3 bases: TGTGCCAGCACAGGACAGACCCGGGAGCTGTTTTTT. The gene calls are TRBV6-1 and TRBJ2-2; maybe TRBD1 (6 bases). The CDR3 covers 12 residues. Trimming stripped 7 bases from V and 9 bases from J, with 12 bases between. Germline values: CDR1 MNHNS, CDR2 SASEGT.

This clone occurred once. The genes are TRBV2 and TRBJ2-7; TRBD1 matches at 9 bases. After removal of 9 bases from V and 4 bases from J, the junction contained 7 bases not matched to a gene. CDR3 length: 13 residues. Germline values: CDR1 SNHLY, CDR2 FYNNEI. The CDR3 region is CASTYGTGYEQYF. CDR3 DNA: TGTGCCAGTACCTACGGGACAGGGTACGAGCAGTACTTC. Variable domain in full (rest from reference TRBV2 and TRBJ2-7): EPEVTQTPSHQVTQMGQEVILRCVPISNHLYFYWYRQILGQKVEFLVSFYNNEISEKSEIFDDQFSVERPDGSNFTLKIRSTKLEDSAMYFCASTYGTGYEQYFGPGTRLTVT.

The chain is built from TRBV9 and TRBJ2-7, with D possibly TRBD1 on 5 matching bases. The CDR3 loop spans 14 amino acids. The V gene's germline CDR1 is SGDLS and CDR2 YYNGEE. The V and J ends lost 0 bases and 0 bases respectively, with 7 bases between them. The CDR3 sequence is CASSVGQNSYEQYF. The CDR3 region has the DNA TGTGCCAGCAGCGTAGGACAGAACTCCTACGAGCAGTACTTC.

J is TRBJ2-1 and V is TRBV7-8; TRBD2 matches 7 bases. V shed 3 bases and J 6 bases; nucleotides not matched to a gene: 14. From germline, CDR1 is SGHVS and CDR2 FQNEAQ. There are 17 residues in the CDR3. CDR3 protein: CASSFRLAETLGNEQFF. CDR3 bases: TGTGCCAGCAGCTTCCGACTAGCCGAAACCCTGGGCAATGAGCAGTTCTTC. Together with reference TRBV7-8 and TRBJ2-1, the CDR3 gives the full variable domain: GAGVSQSPRYKVAKRGQDVALRCDPISGHVSLFWYQQALGQGPEFLTYFQNEAQLDKSGLPSDRFFAERPEGSVSTLKIQRTQQEDSAVYLCASSFRLAETLGNEQFFGPGTRLTVL.

V gene TRBV29-1 combines with J gene TRBJ1-2; D is perhaps TRBD1 (5 bases). This CDR3 has 12 residues. The V end was cut by 0 bases, the J end by 3 bases, with 5 bases between. Germline V CDR1 and CDR2: SQVTM, ANQGSEA. Here the CDR3 DNA reads TGCAGCGTTGAAGACAGGGACTATGGCTACACCTTC. It encodes CSVEDRDYGYTF.

This clone was found once. This chain connects TRBV19 to TRBJ2-7; 12 nucleotides match TRBD2. The CDR3 runs 13 residues. Germline V gene lookup returns CDR1 LNHDA and CDR2 SQIVND (reference sequence). The V and J ends lost 10 bases and 3 bases, in that order; junction bases with no gene match: 4. The CDR3 sequence: CATRTSGNYEQYF. The CDR3 DNA sequence: TGTGCCACCCGGACTAGCGGGAACTACGAGCAGTACTTC. The variable domain in full, with the rest retrieved from reference TRBV19 and TRBJ2-7, is DGGITQSPKYLFRKEGQNVTLSCEQNLNHDAMYWYRQDPGQGLRLIYYSQIVNDFQKGDIAEGYSVSREKKESFPLTVTSAQKNPTAFYLCATRTSGNYEQYFGPGTRLTVT.

The CDR3 loop is CASSHGLGGYEQYF. In DNA, the CDR3 is TGCGCCAGCAGCCACGGGTTGGGGGGGTACGAGCAGTACTTC. The chain uses TRBV4-3 and TRBJ2-7; TRBD2 matches at 7 bases. Germline CDR1 LGHNA, CDR2 YSLEER. The CDR3 has 14 amino acids. V trimming: 3 bases; J trimming: 4 bases; junction bases outside the gene matches: 6.

The rearrangement uses TRBV5-1 and TRBJ2-2; TRBD1 matches at 11 bases. Looked up from germline, CDR1 is SGHRS and CDR2 is YFSETQ. Trimming took 0 bases from V and 4 from J; bases not matched to a gene: 5. The CDR3 consists of 17 residues. DNA for the CDR3: TGCGCCAGCAGCTTGGGGCCCGGGACAGGGGGCACCGGGGAGCTGTTTTTT. As protein: CASSLGPGTGGTGELFF.

The chain combines TRBV5-4 with TRBJ2-1; TRBD2 agrees at 9 bases. The V gene's germline CDR1 is SGHNT and CDR2 YYREEE (reference sequence). The CDR3 extends over 14 amino acids. J was trimmed by 8 bases and V by 0 bases; bases with no gene match: 3. The CDR3 here is CASSLGLAADEQFF. In DNA, the CDR3 is TGTGCCAGCAGCTTGGGACTAGCGGCGGATGAGCAGTTCTTC.

V is TRBV9 and J is TRBJ2-7; possibly TRBD2 for D (5 bases). This CDR3 is built from 15 residues. V gave up 5 bases and J gave up 3 bases, with 18 bases separating them. CDR1 and CDR2 (germline): SGDLS, YYNGEE. The CDR3 spells CASSPDWETHYEQYF. CDR3 sequence (DNA): TGTGCCAGCAGTCCCGACTGGGAGACCCACTACGAGCAGTACTTC.

The gene calls are TRBV6-5 and TRBJ2-1, with 11 bases identical to TRBD2. CDR1 MNHEY and CDR2 SVGAGI come from the germline V gene. Unmatched junction bases numbered 3, after V lost 4 bases and J lost 4 bases. The CDR3 is 15 amino acids. This CDR3 is CASSLLAGGYNEQFF. CDR3 in DNA: TGTGCCAGCAGTTTGTTAGCGGGAGGGTACAATGAGCAGTTCTTC.

The chain has TRBV28 and TRBJ2-1, with 11 bases lining up with TRBD2. V shed 6 bases and J 2 bases; nucleotides not matched to a gene: 9. The length of the CDR3 is 17 residues. Germline V gene lookup returns CDR1 MDHEN and CDR2 SYDVKM. In DNA, the CDR3 is TGTGCCAGCAGGAACAGGGGACTAGCGGACACCTACAATGAGCAGTTCTTC. Protein product: CASRNRGLADTYNEQFF.

The rearrangement links TRBV14 to TRBJ2-3, with 9 bases fitting TRBD2. Unmatched junction bases numbered 5, after V lost 0 bases and J lost 4 bases. This CDR3 is built from 16 residues. The germline V gene encodes CDR1 SGHDN and CDR2 FVKESK. CDR3 residues: CASSQERRGGPDTQYF. The CDR3 nucleotides are TGTGCCAGCAGCCAAGAGAGGCGGGGGGGCCCAGATACGCAGTATTTT. The full variable domain, completed using reference TRBV14 and TRBJ2-3, is EAGVTQFPSHSVIEKGQTVTLRCDPISGHDNLYWYRRVMGKEIKFLLHFVKESKQDESGMPNNRFLAERTGGTYSTLKVQPAELEDSGVYFCASSQERRGGPDTQYFGPGTRLTVL.

The chain is built from TRBV11-3 and TRBJ1-1; D call uncertain. Looked up from germline, CDR1 is SGHNT and CDR2 is YENEEA. The CDR3 loop spans 13 amino acids. Trimming cost V 5 bases and J 1 base, with 8 bases left between them. The chain's CDR3 is CASSQLPNTEAFF. The CDR3 DNA is TGTGCCAGCAGCCAGTTGCCGAACACTGAAGCTTTCTTT. The full variable domain, in which reference TRBV11-3 and TRBJ1-1 provide the parts outside the CDR3, is EAGVVQSPRYKIIEKKQPVAFWCNPISGHNTLYWYLQNLGQGPELLIRYENEEAVDDSQLPKDRFSAERLKGVDSTLKIQPAELGDSAVYLCASSQLPNTEAFFGQGTRLTVV.

J is TRBJ2-7 and V is TRBV7-8; D possibly corresponds to TRBD1 (5 bases). V shed 2 bases and J shed 5 bases, with 13 bases lying between them. Germline lookup yields CDR1 SGHVS and CDR2 FQNEAQ. The CDR3 length is 14 residues. The CDR3 DNA sequence: TGTGCCAGCAGCTTAACTGGGGCACCCCACGAGCAGTACTTC. Translating it yields CASSLTGAPHEQYF.

The chain joins TRBV10-2 to TRBJ2-1; TRBD2 aligns across 7 bases. Trimming cost V 8 bases and J 8 bases; bases outside gene matches: 6. CDR3 size: 12 residues. From germline, CDR1 is WSHSY and CDR2 SAAADI. The CDR3 sequence: CASGGLGHEQFF. DNA of the CDR3: TGCGCCAGCGGAGGACTAGGGCATGAGCAGTTCTTC.